The rows below give T cell receptor beta chains drawn from one sample of a study of blood T cell repertoires in COVID-19. Data came from immunoSEQ multiplex PCR; TCRdb stores just in-frame clones and leaves some out. The sample holds 200,000 to 250,000 clones, about nine tenths seen once. The specimen was peripheral blood. The receptors stem from a man aged 25-40 years with COVID-19, enrolled during active disease. CDR3s leave out the opening cysteine and the closing phenylalanine or tryptophan. The size entry is marked missing in some rows and otherwise reads once, few, many or a size class.

- TRBV30 AWSVLSYEQY
- TRBV11-1 ASSFGQGGSADTQY
- TRBV19 ASTLGGTEAF
- TRBV28 ASSFTDWYTEAF
- TRBV27 ASSSGQGVTSEAF
- TRBV24-1 ATRLTGGTDTQY
- TRBV30 AWSVPTVTYEQY
- TRBV5-1 ASSQSGVSGNTIY
- TRBV7-3 ASSSPAGSNEQF
few TRBV11-2 ASSGVYTEAF
once TRBV11-3 ASSLGGSGELF
- TRBV15 ATSRAYSYEQY
- TRBV19 ASSLYLGQGYEQY
- TRBV30 ASWDRGSYNSPLH
- TRBV7-2 ASSPSGISYEQY
- TRBV19 ASSITARDTDTQY
- TRBV10-3 AIRTGAGELF
- TRBV4-1 ASSQTGQGKGEQY
- TRBV28 ASSAGTAPYYGYT
- TRBV7-3 ASSPPAGGPYNEQF
few TRBV28 ASSLLRGAGEGTGELF
- TRBV5-1 ASSEPGTGAYEQY
- TRBV7-8 ASSLEGSVAEAF
- TRBV6-1 ASSDRAGPGEQY
- TRBV7-9 ASSLVPGQGASSYEQY
- TRBV3-1/TRBV3-2 ASSTRFLSLAGKETQY
- TRBV7-9 ASSGQDARSYNEQF
- TRBV11-2 ASSFTGGFSNIQY
- TRBV7-9 ASSHGLPGNQPQH
once TRBV19 ASSMGTNTEAF
- TRBV28 AICQDGSYEQY
- TRBV9 ASSVDRETEAF
- TRBV7-9 ASSLLGGNQPQH
- TRBV4-1 ASSQDSPGGYEQY
once TRBV19 ASSIGGRIYNEQF
- TRBV10-3 AISTGGTTYEQY
- TRBV6-5 ASRGQQQF
- TRBV7-8 ASSLEFNEQF
- TRBV7-2 ASSGRSTGNTIY
- TRBV29-1 SVDPAELYSYNEQF
- TRBV11-2 ASSLDRGNTIY
- TRBV28 ASSAGGTGGKAF
- TRBV9 ASSVEPGNPTQY
- TRBV19 ATAGTGDQPQH
- TRBV28 ASLQGTLTYEQY
- TRBV11-3 ASSPRVGLAGAFEQF
- TRBV10-3 ATSPGTVNTGELF
- TRBV7-9 ASSLAKAGGTEAF
- TRBV19 ASSIVGGFWLEAF
- TRBV24-1 ATSDLINGRGYEQY
- TRBV7-9 ASSRWTGGYEQY
- TRBV12-5 ASGQHNTGELF
- TRBV28 ASEAGALFNYGYT
- TRBV27 ASSLWGQVRNEQY